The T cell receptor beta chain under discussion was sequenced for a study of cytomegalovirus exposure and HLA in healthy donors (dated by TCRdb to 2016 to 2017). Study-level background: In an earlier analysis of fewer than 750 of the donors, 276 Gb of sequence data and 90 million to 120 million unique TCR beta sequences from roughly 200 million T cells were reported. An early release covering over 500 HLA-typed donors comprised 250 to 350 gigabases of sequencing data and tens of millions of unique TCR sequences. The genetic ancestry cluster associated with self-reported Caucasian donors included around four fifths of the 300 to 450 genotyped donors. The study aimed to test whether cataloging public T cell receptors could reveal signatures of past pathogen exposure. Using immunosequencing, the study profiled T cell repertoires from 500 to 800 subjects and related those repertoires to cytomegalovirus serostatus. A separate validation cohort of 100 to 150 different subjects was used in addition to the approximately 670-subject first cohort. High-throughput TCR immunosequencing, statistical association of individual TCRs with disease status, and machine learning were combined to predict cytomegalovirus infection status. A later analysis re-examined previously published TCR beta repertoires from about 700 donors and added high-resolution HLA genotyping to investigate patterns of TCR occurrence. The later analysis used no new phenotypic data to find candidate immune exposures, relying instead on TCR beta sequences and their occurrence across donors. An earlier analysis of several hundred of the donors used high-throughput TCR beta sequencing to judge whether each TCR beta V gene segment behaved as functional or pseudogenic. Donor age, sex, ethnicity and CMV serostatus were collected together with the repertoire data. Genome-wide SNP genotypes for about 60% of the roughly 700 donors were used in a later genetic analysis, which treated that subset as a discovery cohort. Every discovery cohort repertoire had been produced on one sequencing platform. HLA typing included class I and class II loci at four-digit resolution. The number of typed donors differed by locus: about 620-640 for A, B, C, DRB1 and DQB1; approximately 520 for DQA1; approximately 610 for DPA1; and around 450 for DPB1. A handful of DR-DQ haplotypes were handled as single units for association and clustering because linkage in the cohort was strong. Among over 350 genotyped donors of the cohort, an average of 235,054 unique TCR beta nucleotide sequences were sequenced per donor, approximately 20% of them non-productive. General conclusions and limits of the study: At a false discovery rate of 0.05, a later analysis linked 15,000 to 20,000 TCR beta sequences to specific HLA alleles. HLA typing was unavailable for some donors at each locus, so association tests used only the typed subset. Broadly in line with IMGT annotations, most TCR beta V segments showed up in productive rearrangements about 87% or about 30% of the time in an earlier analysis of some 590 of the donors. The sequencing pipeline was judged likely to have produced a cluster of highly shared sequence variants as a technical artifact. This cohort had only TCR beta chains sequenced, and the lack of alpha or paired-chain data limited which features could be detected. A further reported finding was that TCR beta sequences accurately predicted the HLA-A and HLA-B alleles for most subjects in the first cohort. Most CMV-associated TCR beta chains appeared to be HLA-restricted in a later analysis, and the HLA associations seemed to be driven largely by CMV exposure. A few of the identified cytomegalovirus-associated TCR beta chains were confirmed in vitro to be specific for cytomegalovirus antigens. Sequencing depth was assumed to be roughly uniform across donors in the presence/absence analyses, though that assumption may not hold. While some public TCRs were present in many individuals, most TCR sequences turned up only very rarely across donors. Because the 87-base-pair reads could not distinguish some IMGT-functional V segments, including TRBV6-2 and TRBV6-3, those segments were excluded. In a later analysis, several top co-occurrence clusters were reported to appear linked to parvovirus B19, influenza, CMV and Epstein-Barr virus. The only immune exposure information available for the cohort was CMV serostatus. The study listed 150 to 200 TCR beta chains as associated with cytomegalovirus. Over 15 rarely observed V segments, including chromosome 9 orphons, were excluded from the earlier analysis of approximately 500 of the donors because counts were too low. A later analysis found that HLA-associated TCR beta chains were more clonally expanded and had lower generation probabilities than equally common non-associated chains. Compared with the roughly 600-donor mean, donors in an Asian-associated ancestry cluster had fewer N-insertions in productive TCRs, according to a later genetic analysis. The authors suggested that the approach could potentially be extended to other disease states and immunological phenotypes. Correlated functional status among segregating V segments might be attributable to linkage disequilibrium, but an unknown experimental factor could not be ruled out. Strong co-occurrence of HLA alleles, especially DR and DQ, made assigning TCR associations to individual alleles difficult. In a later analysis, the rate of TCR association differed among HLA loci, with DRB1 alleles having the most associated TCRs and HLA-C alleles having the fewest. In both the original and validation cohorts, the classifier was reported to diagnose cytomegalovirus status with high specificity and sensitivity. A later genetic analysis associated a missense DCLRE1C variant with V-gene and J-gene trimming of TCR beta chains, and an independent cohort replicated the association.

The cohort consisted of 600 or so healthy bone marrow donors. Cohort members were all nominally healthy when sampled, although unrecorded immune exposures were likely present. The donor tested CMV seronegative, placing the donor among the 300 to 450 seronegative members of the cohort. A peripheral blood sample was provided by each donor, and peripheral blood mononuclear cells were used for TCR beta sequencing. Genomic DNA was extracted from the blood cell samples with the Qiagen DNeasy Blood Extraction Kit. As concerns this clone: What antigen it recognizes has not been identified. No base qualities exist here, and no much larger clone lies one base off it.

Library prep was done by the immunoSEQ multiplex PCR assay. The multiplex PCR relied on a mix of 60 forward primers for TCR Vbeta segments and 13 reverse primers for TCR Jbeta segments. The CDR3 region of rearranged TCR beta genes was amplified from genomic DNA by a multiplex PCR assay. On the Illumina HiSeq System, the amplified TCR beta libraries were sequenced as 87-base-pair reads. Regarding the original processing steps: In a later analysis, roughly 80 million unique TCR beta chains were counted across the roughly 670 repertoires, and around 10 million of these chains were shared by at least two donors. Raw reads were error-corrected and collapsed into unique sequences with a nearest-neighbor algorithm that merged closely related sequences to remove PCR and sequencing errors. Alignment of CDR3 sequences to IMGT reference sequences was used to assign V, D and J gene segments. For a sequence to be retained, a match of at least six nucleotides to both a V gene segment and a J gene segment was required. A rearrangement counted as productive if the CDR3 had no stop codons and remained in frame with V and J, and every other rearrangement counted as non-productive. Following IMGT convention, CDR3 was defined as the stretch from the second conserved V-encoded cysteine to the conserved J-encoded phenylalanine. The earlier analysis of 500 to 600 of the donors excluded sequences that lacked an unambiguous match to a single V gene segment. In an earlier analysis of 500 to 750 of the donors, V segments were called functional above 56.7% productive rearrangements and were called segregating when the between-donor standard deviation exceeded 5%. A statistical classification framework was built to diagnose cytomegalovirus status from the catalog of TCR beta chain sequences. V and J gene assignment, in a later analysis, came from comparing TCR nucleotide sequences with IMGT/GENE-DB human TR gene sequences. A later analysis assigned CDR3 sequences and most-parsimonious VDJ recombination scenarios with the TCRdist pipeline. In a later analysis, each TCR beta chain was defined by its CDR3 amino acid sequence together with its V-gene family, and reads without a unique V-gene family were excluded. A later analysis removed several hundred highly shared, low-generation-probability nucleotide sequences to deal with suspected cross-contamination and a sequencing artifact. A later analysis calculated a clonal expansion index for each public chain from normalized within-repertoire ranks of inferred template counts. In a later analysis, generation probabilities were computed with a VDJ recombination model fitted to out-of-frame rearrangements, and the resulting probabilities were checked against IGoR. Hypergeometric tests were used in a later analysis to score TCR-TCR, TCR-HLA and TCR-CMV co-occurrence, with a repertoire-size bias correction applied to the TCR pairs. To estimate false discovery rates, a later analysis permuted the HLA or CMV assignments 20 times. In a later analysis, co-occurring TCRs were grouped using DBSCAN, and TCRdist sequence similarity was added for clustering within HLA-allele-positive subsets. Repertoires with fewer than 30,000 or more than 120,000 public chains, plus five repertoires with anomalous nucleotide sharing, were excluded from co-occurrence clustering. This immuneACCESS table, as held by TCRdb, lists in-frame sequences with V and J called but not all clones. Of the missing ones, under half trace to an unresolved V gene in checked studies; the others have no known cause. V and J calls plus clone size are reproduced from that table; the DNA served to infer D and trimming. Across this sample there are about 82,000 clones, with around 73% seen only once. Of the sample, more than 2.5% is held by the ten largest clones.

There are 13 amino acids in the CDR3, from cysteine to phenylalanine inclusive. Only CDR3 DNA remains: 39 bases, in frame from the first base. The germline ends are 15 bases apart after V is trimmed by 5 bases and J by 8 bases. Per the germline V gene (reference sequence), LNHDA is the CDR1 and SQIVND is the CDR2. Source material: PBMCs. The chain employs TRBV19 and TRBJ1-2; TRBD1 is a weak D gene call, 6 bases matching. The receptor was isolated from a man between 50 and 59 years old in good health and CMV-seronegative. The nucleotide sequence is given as TGTGCCAGTAGTTCCGACAGGAAGGACGGCTACACCTTC. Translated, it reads CASSSDRKDGYTF. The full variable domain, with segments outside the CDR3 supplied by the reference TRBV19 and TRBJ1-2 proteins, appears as DGGITQSPKYLFRKEGQNVTLSCEQNLNHDAMYWYRQDPGQGLRLIYYSQIVNDFQKGDIAEGYSVSREKKESFPLTVTSAQKNPTAFYLCASSSDRKDGYTFGSGTRLTVV.